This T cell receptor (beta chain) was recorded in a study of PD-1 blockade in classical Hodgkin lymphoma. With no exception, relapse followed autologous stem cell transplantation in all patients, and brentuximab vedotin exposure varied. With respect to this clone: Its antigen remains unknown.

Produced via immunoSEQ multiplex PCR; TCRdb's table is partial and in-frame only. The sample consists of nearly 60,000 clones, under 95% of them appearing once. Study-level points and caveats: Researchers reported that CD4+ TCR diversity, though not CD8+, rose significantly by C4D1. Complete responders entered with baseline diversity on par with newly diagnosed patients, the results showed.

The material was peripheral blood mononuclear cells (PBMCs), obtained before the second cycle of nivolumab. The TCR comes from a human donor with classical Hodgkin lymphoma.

CDR3: CASSAQLAGEQFF. CDR3 DNA sequence: TGTGCCAGCAGCGCTCAACTAGCAGGGGAGCAGTTCTTC. V usage is TRBV7-9 and J usage is TRBJ2-1; weak D call: TRBD2 (6 bases). Per the germline V gene, CDR1 is SEHNR and CDR2 is FQNEAQ (reference sequence). Trimming took off 5 bases at V and 10 bases at J, with 15 bases between the two ends. CDR3 length: 13 residues.